This TCR beta chain was captured by sequencing in a study of blood T cell repertoires in COVID-19. Looking at the study overall: COVID-19 samples from acute and convalescent phases originated in the United States, Italy and Spain. PBMCs, B-cell-depleted T cells, or T cells were the source of the cDNA or gDNA that made up the material.

This clone has more than one count but fewer than ten. As handled by the study authors: Estimates of nucleated cell counts were drawn from the amplification of reference gene primers. Clones were read by immunoSEQ multiplex PCR, and TCRdb kept only the in-frame ones, dropping some. Clone size and V and J calls were adopted from that table, with D and trimming inferred from the DNA. The sample has 250,000 to 300,000 clones, 89% seen once. The sequenced material came from peripheral blood. This sequence was found in a woman in her forties who had recovered from COVID-19.

As DNA, the CDR3 is TGTGCCAGCAGCCGTTCGACTAGCGGGTTGCTCTCCTACAATGAGCAGTTCTTC. It is translated as CASSRSTSGLLSYNEQFF. The chain combines TRBV11-3 with TRBJ2-1; TRBD2 matches 10 bases. Per germline, CDR1 SGHNT and CDR2 YENEEA. This CDR3 comprises 18 residues. V dropped 5 bases and J dropped 0; count of bases not matched to a gene: 10.